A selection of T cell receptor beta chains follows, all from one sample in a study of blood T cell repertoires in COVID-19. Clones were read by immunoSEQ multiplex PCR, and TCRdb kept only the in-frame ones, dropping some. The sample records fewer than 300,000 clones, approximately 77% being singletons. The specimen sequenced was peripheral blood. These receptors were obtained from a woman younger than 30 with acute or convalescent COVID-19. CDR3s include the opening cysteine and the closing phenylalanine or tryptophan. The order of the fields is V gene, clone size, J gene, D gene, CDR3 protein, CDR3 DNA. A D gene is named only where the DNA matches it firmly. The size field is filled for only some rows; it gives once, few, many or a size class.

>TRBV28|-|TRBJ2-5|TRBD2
CASSSGTSGRRETQYF
TGTGCCAGCAGTTCTGGGACTAGCGGGAGAAGGGAGACCCAGTACTTC
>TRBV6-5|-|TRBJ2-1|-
CASSYESISYNEQFF
TGTGCCAGCAGTTACGAGAGTATCTCCTACAATGAGCAGTTCTTC
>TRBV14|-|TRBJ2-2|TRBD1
CASSRNRGTGELFF
TGTGCCAGCAGCCGGAACAGGGGCACCGGGGAGCTGTTTTTT
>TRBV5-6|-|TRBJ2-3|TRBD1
CASSLWLGQALSTDTQYF
TGTGCCAGCAGCCTGTGGTTGGGACAGGCCCTTAGCACAGATACGCAGTATTTT
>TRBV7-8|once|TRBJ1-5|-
CASSSITGKGIPQPQHF
TGTGCCAGCAGCTCGATAACAGGGAAGGGGATTCCCCAGCCCCAGCATTTT
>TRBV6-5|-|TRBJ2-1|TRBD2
CASSLGLANSYNEQFF
TGTGCCAGCAGTTTGGGACTAGCCAACTCCTACAATGAGCAGTTCTTC
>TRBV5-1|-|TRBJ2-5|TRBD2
CASSLWASGSMQTQYF
TGCGCCAGCAGCTTGTGGGCTAGCGGGAGTATGCAGACCCAGTACTTC
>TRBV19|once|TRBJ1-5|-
CASNPQWNQPQHF
TGTGCCAGTAACCCACAATGGAATCAGCCCCAGCATTTT
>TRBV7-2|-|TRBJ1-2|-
CASSLVLGGRDGYTF
TGTGCCAGCAGCTTAGTTTTAGGCGGCAGGGATGGCTACACCTTC
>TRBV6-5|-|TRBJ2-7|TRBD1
CASSTGGGEQYF
TGTGCCAGCAGCACAGGGGGCGGCGAGCAGTACTTC